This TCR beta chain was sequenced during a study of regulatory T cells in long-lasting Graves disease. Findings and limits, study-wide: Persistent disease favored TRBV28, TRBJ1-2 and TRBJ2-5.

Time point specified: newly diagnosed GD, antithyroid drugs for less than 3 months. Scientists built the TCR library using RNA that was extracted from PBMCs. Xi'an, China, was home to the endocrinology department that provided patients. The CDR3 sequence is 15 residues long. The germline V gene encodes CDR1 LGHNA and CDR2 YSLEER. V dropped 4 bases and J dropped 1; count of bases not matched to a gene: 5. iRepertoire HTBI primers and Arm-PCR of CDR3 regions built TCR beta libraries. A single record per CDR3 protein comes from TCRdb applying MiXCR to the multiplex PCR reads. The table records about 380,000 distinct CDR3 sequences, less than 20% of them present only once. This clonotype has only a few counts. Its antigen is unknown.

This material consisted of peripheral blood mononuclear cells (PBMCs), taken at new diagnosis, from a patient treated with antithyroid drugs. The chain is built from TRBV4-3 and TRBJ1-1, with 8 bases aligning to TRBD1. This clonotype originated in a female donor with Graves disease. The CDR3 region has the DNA TGCGCCAGCAGCCTCCAGGGGGCGCCGAACACTGAAGCTTTCTTT. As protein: CASSLQGAPNTEAFF.